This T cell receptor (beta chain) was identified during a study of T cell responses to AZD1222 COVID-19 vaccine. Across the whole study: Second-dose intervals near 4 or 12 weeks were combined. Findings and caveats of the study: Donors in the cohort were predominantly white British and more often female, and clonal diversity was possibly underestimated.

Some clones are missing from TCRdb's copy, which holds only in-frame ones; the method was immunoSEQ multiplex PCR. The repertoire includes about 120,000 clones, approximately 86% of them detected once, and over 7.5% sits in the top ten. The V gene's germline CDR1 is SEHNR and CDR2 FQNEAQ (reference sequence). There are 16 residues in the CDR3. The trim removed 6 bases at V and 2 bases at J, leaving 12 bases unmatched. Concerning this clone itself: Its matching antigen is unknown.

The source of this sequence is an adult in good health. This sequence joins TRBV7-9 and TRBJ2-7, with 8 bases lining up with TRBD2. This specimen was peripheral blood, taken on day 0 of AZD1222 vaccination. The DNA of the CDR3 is TGTGCCAGCAGGGATACCGGGACTAGTTCTACCTACGAGCAGTACTTC. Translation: CASRDTGTSSTYEQYF.